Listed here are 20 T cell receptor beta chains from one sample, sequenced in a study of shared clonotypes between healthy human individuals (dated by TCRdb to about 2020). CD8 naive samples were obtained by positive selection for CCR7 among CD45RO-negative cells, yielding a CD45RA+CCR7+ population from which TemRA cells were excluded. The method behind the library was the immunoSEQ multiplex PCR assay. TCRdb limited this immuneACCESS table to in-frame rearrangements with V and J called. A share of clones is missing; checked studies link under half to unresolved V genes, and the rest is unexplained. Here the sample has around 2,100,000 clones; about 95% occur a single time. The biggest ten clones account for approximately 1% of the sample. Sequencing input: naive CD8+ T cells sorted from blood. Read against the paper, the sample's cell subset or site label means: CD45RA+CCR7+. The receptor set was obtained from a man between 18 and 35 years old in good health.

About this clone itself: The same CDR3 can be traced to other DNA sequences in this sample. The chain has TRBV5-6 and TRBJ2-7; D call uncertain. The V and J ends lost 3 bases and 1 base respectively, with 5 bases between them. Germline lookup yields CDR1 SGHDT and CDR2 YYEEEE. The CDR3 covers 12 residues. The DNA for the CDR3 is TGTGCCAGCAGCTCAGCATCCTACGAGCAGTACTTC. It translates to CASSSASYEQYF. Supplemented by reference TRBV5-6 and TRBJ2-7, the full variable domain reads DAGVTQSPTHLIKTRGQQVTLRCSPKSGHDTVSWYQQALGQGPQFIFQYYEEEERQRGNFPDRFSGHQFPNYSSELNVNALLLGDSALYLCASSSASYEQYFGPGTRLTVT.

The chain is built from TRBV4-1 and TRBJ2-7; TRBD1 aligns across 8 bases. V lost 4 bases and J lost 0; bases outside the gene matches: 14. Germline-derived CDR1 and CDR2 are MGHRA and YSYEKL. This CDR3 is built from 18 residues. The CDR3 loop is CASSLAEGSRGLSYEQYF. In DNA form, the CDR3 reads TGCGCCAGCAGCCTTGCAGAAGGGAGCAGGGGGCTCTCCTACGAGCAGTACTTC.

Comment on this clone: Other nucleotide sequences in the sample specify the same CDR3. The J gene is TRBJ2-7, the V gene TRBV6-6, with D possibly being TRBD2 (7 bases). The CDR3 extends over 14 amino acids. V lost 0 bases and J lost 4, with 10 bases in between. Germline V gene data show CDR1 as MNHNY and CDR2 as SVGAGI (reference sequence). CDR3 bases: TGTGCCAGCAGTTACTCAGGGGGGGGGTACGAGCAGTACTTC. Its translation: CASSYSGGGYEQYF.

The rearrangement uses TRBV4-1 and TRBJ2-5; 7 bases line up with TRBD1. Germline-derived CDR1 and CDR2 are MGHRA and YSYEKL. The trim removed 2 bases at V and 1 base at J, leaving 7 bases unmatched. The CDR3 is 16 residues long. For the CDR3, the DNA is TGCGCCAGCAGCCAATCCGCAGGGACAGTCCAAGAGACCCAGTACTTC. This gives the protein CASSQSAGTVQETQYF.

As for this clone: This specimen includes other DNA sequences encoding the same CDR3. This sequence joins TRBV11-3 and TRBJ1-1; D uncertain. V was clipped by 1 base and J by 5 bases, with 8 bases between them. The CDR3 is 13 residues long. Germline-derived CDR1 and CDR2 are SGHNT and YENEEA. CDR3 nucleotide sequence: TGTGCCAGCAGCTTAGGGCCCGGGACTGAAGCTTTCTTT. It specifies CASSLGPGTEAFF.

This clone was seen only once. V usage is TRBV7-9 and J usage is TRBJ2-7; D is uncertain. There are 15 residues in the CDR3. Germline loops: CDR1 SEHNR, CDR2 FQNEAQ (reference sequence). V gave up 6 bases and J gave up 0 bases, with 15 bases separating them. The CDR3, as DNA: TGTGCCAGCAGACCACCCTTGGGGTCCTCCTACGAGCAGTACTTC. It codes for CASRPPLGSSYEQYF. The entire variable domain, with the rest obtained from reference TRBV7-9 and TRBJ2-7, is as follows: DTGVSQNPRHKITKRGQNVTFRCDPISEHNRLYWYRQTLGQGPEFLTYFQNEAQLEKSRLLSDRFSAERPKGSFSTLEIQRTEQGDSAMYLCASRPPLGSSYEQYFGPGTRLTVT.

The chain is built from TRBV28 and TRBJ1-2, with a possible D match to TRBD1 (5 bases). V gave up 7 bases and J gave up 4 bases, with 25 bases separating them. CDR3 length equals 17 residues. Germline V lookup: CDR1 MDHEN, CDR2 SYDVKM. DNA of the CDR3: TGTGCCAGCACCCTAGGGGCAGGCCAACTAGTTTCCTATGGCTACACCTTC. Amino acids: CASTLGAGQLVSYGYTF.

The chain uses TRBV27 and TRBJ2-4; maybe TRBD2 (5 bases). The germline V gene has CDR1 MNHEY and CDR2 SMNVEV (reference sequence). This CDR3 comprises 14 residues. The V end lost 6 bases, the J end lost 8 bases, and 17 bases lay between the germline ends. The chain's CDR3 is CASSLGSGTDIQYF. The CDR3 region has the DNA TGTGCCAGCAGCTTAGGATCGGGAACCGACATTCAGTACTTC.

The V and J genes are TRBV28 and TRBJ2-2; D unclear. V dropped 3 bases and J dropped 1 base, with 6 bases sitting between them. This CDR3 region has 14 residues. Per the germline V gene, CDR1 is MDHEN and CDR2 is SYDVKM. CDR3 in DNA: TGTGCCAGCAGTTTTGGGGAGAACACCGGGGAGCTGTTTTTT. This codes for CASSFGENTGELFF.

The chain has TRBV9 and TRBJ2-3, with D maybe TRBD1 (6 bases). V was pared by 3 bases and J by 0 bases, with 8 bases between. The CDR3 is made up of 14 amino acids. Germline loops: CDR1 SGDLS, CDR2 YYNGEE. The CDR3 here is CASSEGVSTDTQYF. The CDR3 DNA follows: TGTGCCAGCAGCGAGGGGGTTAGCACAGATACGCAGTATTTT.

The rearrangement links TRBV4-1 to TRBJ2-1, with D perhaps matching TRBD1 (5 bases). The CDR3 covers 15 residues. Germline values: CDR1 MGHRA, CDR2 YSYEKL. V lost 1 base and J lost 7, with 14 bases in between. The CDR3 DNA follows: TGCGCCAGCAGCCAAGGCCCAGGGAATGGGAATGAGCAGTTCTTC. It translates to CASSQGPGNGNEQFF.

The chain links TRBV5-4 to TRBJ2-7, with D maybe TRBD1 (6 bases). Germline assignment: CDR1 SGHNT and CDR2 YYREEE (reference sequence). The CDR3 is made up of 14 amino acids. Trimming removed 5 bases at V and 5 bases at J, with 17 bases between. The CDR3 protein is CASSYDRSFNEQYF. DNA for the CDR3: TGTGCCAGCAGTTACGACAGGAGTTTCAACGAGCAGTACTTC.

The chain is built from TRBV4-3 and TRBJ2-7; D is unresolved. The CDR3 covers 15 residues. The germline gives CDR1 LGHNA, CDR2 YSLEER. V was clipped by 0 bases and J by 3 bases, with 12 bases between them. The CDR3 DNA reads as TGCGCCAGCAGCCAAGAAGCTCACTCGGACTACGAGCAGTACTTC. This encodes CASSQEAHSDYEQYF.

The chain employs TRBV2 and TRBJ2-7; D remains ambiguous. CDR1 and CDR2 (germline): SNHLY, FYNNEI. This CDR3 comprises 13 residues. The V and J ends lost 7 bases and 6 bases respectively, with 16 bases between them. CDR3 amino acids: CASMQLPPLEQYF. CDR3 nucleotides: TGTGCCAGCATGCAACTTCCCCCCCTCGAGCAGTACTTC.

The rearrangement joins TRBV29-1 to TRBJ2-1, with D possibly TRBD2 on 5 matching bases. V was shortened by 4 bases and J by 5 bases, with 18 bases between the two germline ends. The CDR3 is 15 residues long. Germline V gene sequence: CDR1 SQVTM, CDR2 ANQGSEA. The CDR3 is CSVVPASRADNEQFF. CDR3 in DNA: TGCAGCGTTGTCCCGGCTTCCCGAGCGGACAATGAGCAGTTCTTC.

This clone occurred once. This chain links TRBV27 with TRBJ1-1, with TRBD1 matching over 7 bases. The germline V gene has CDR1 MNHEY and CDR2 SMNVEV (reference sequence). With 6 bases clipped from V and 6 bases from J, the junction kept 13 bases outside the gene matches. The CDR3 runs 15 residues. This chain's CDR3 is CASRAITGDRAEAFF. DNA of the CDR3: TGTGCCAGCAGAGCCATTACCGGGGACAGAGCTGAAGCTTTCTTT.

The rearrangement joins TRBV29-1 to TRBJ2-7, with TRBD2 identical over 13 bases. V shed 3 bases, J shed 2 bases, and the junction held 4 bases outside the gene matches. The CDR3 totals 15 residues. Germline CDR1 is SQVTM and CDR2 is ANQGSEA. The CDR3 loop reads CSVEIGLAGAYEQYF. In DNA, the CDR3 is TGCAGCGTTGAGATAGGACTAGCGGGAGCCTACGAGCAGTACTTC.

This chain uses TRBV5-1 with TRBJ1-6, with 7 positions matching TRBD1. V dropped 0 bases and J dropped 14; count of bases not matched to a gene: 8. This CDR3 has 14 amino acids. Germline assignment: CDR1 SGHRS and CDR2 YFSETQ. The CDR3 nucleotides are TGCGCCAGCAGCTTGGTCCCAGGGGGTGAATCCCTCCACTTT. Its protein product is CASSLVPGGESLHF.

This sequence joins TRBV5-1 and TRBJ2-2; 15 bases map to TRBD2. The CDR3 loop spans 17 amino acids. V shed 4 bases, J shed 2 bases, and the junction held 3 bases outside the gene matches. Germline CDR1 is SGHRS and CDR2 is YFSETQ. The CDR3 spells CASSRGLAGGNTGELFF. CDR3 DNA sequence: TGCGCCAGCAGCCGGGGACTAGCGGGGGGTAACACCGGGGAGCTGTTTTTT.

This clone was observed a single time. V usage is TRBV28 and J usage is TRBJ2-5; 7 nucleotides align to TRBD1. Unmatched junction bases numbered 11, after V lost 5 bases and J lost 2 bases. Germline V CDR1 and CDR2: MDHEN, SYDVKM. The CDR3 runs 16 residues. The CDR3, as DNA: TGTGCCAGCAGTCCTAACAGGGGAGAGGGACAAGAGACCCAGTACTTC. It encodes CASSPNRGEGQETQYF.